The 3 T cell receptor beta chains below were found in one sample sequenced in a study of blood T cell repertoires in COVID-19. Assay used: immunoSEQ multiplex PCR; TCRdb lists only in-frame clones, some missing. This sample has some 230,000 clones, with roughly 80% found just once. Sequencing used PBMCs or T cells enriched from blood (not recorded which). The receptors stem from a woman aged 40 to 50 with acute COVID-19.

V gene TRBV11-3 combines with J gene TRBJ2-5, with D maybe TRBD1 (5 bases). Germline CDR1 and CDR2: SGHNT and YENEEA. This CDR3 contains 14 residues. Trimming took 3 bases from V and 2 from J, leaving 10 bases between them. The CDR3 nucleotides read TGTGCCAGCAGCTTGGCAGGGAATCAAGAGACCCAGTACTTC. Translated: CASSLAGNQETQYF.

V gene TRBV30 combines with J gene TRBJ1-6; D call uncertain. V dropped 0 bases and J dropped 8 bases, with 8 bases sitting between them. The CDR3 sequence is 13 residues long. The germline gives CDR1 GTSNPN, CDR2 SVGIG (reference sequence). The CDR3 region has the DNA TGTGCCTGGAGTGTACTCACCGATTCACCCCTCCACTTT. It yields the protein CAWSVLTDSPLHF. Based on the CDR3 plus reference TRBV30 and TRBJ1-6, the full variable domain is SQTIHQWPATLVQPVGSPLSLECTVEGTSNPNLYWYRQAAGRGLQLLFYSVGIGQISSEVPQNLSASRPQDRQFILSSKKLLLSDSGFYLCAWSVLTDSPLHFGNGTRLTVT.

This chain connects TRBV7-9 to TRBJ2-1, with D tentatively TRBD2 (7 bases). The V end lost 3 bases, the J end lost 10 bases, and 16 bases lay between the germline ends. The germline V gene has CDR1 SEHNR and CDR2 FQNEAQ (reference sequence). The length of the CDR3 is 14 residues. CDR3 DNA sequence: TGTGCCAGCAGCTTCGTGGGGGGGGCATGGGAGCAGTTCTTC. Translation gives CASSFVGGAWEQFF.